These 21 T cell receptor beta chains were all obtained from the same sample, sequenced in a study of patients and donors after allogeneic stem cell transplantation. TCRdb passed the RT-PCR reads through MiXCR, listing each CDR3 protein once. The table has about 410,000 distinct CDR3 sequences, 16% seen once. Source material: blood, either unsorted or a sorted T cell fraction (not recorded which). Receptors originate from a human donor who was either an allogeneic HSCT recipient or a stem cell or donor lymphocyte infusion donor (not recorded which). It is not recorded whose cells these are; they may come from a transplant donor.

This chain connects TRBV10-3 to TRBJ2-6; no firm D call. V was trimmed by 6 bases and J by 4 bases, leaving 4 bases between them. Germline CDR1 is ENHRY and CDR2 is SYGVKD. There are 12 residues in the CDR3. CDR3 amino acids: CAISTGANVLTF. The CDR3 DNA reads as TGTGCCATCAGCACAGGGGCCAACGTCCTGACTTTC.

This clonotype was observed many times. The chain has TRBV3-1 and TRBJ1-1; 10 nucleotides match TRBD1. The CDR3 consists of 17 residues. Germline V gene sequence: CDR1 LGHDT, CDR2 YNNKEL (reference sequence). Trimming took 6 bases from V and 1 from J; bases not matched to a gene: 11. The DNA for the CDR3 is TGTGCCAGCAGTCGTGCCCCGGGACAGGGGTCGAACACTGAAGCTTTCTTT. Residues: CASSRAPGQGSNTEAFF.

This chain uses TRBV4-1 with TRBJ1-1; tentative D call: TRBD1 (6 bases). There are 16 residues in the CDR3. Germline assignment: CDR1 MGHRA and CDR2 YSYEKL. The V end was cut by 2 bases, the J end by 5 bases, with 18 bases between. The CDR3 spells CASSQPFIWGRTEAFF. The CDR3 coding sequence is TGCGCCAGCAGCCAACCCTTTATCTGGGGGCGGACTGAAGCTTTCTTT.

This clonotype was picked up a small number of times. CDR3 in DNA: TGCGCCAGCAGCTCAGCCGGGACTAGCGGGTTCGGGGAGCTGTTTTTT. Translated: CASSSAGTSGFGELFF. The chain recombines TRBV5-1 with TRBJ2-2, with 12 bases that match TRBD2. V gave up 3 bases and J gave up 7 bases; unmatched junction bases: 7. Germline V CDR1 and CDR2: SGHRS, YFSETQ. The CDR3 is 16 amino acids.

This clonotype was seen at least ten times. The rearrangement uses TRBV11-1 and TRBJ1-5; 9 bases map to TRBD1. J lost 3 bases, V lost 5 bases, and 14 bases had no gene match. This CDR3 is 18 amino acids long. Per the germline V gene, CDR1 is SGHAT and CDR2 is FQDESV (reference sequence). The chain's CDR3 is CASSTGTGSLRDNQPQHF. The CDR3 DNA sequence: TGTGCCAGCAGCACCGGGACAGGGTCCCTACGAGACAATCAGCCCCAGCATTTT. The full variable domain, its missing parts supplied by reference TRBV11-1 and TRBJ1-5, is EAEVAQSPRYKITEKSQAVAFWCDPISGHATLYWYRQILGQGPELLVQFQDESVVDDSQLPKDRFSAERLKGVDSTLKIQPAELGDSAMYLCASSTGTGSLRDNQPQHFGDGTRLSIL.

The chain uses TRBV7-9 and TRBJ2-3; TRBD1 aligns across 7 bases. Germline V CDR1 and CDR2: SEHNR, FQNEAQ (reference sequence). The CDR3 length is 14 residues. The ends lost 4 bases at V and 2 bases at J; junction bases unmatched: 3. CDR3 bases: TGTGCCAGCAGCTCGGGACAGTACACAGATACGCAGTATTTT. It is translated as CASSSGQYTDTQYF.

The J gene is TRBJ2-1, the V gene TRBV6-2 or TRBV6-3; TRBD2 matches at 15 bases. The CDR3 extends over 18 amino acids. The germline V gene has CDR1 MNHEY and CDR2 SVGEGT. Trimming at V came to 2 bases and at J to 8 bases, leaving 10 bases not matched to a gene. The chain's CDR3 is CASSYATPGTSGGYEQFF. The CDR3 region has the DNA TGTGCCAGCAGTTACGCTACACCCGGGACTAGCGGGGGGTATGAGCAGTTCTTC.

The sample holds a few counts of this clonotype. This chain uses TRBV5-1 with TRBJ1-1; no reliable D call. V shed 3 bases and J shed 4 bases, with 13 bases lying between them. Germline V gives CDR1 SGHRS, CDR2 YFSETQ. CDR3 length equals 14 residues. DNA of the CDR3: TGCGCCAGCAGCTCCCAAAACCGGGGCACTGAAGCTTTCTTT. Translating it yields CASSSQNRGTEAFF.

This chain joins TRBV11-1 and TRBJ2-1, with TRBD2 matching 14 bases. There are 20 residues in the CDR3. V dropped 3 bases and J dropped 4; count of bases not matched to a gene: 14. The germline V gene has CDR1 SGHAT and CDR2 FQDESV (reference sequence). CDR3 in DNA: TGTGCCAGCAGCTTTAGGGGGGGACTAGCGGGAGTGGCGATTTACAATGAGCAGTTCTTC. This translates into CASSFRGGLAGVAIYNEQFF.

This clonotype has at least ten counts. The DNA of the CDR3 is TGTGCCAGCAGCTTAGCGCCAAGGCAGCCCCAGCATTTT. Encoded protein: CASSLAPRQPQHF. This sequence joins TRBV7-9 and TRBJ1-5; no reliable D call. The CDR3 runs to 13 residues. Deletions cut 0 bases from V and 7 bases from J, with 7 bases between. Germline CDR1 and CDR2: SEHNR and FQNEAQ (reference sequence).

This clonotype occurred a few times. This chain links TRBV4-2 with TRBJ2-5; 9 positions agree with TRBD1. Germline V gives CDR1 LGHNA, CDR2 YNFKEQ. The CDR3 is 15 residues long. Unmatched junction bases numbered 7, after V lost 2 bases and J lost 6 bases. CDR3 DNA sequence: TGTGCCAGCAGCCAATGGGACAGGGACCTGAAGACCCAGTACTTC. Translation: CASSQWDRDLKTQYF.

V is TRBV7-6 and J is TRBJ1-1, with 7 bases that match TRBD1. Looked up from germline, CDR1 is SGHVS and CDR2 is FNYEAQ. V shed 6 bases and J 6 bases; nucleotides not matched to a gene: 10. The CDR3 spans 14 residues. The CDR3 DNA is TGTGCCAGCAGTACGACAGGGAGGGGCGCTGAAGCTTTCTTT. Its translation: CASSTTGRGAEAFF.

Only a few counts were recorded for this clonotype. This rearrangement joins TRBV27 to TRBJ1-1, with D unresolved. Germline V lookup: CDR1 MNHEY, CDR2 SMNVEV (reference sequence). Trimming shortened V by 3 bases and J by 1 base, and 18 bases separated the two germline ends. The length of the CDR3 is 17 residues. The CDR3 sequence: CASSFGRIGGPNTEAFF. The CDR3 coding sequence is TGTGCCAGCAGTTTCGGACGCATTGGTGGGCCGAACACTGAAGCTTTCTTT.

This clonotype appeared a few times. This rearrangement joins TRBV27 to TRBJ2-7, with D hard to call. CDR1 and CDR2 from the germline V gene are MNHEY and SMNVEV (reference sequence). The CDR3 runs 14 residues. V was shortened by 0 bases and J by 7 bases, with 13 bases between the two germline ends. CDR3 sequence reads: CASSLSAAPREQYF. In DNA, the CDR3 is TGTGCCAGCAGTTTATCCGCGGCCCCCCGTGAGCAGTACTTC.

This clonotype was recorded a few times. The chain employs TRBV11-2 and TRBJ2-2; no definite D call. The CDR3 runs to 17 residues. Germline loops: CDR1 SGHAT, CDR2 FQNNGV. Trimming shortened V by 4 bases and J by 7 bases, and 22 bases separated the two germline ends. The CDR3 protein is CASSSPAARRKVGELFF. The CDR3 DNA is TGTGCCAGCAGCTCACCGGCAGCTAGAAGGAAGGTCGGGGAGCTGTTTTTT.

This clonotype was counted between two and nine times. The chain joins TRBV5-1 to TRBJ2-2, with D tentatively TRBD1 (5 bases). CDR1 SGHRS and CDR2 YFSETQ come from the germline V gene. The V end was cut by 2 bases, the J end by 6 bases, with 23 bases between. The CDR3 has 18 residues. CDR3 nucleotides: TGCGCCAGCAGCTTAAGCCCCAGGGTTCGTGTTAAATCCGGGGAGCTGTTTTTT. It translates to CASSLSPRVRVKSGELFF.

This clonotype was seen more than once but under ten times. A clone one base away is much larger, so this may be a read error. J is TRBJ2-2 and V is TRBV6-1; the match to TRBD2 covers 12 bases. With V trimmed by 4 bases and J by 6 bases, 0 bases remained unmatched. CDR1 is MNHNS and CDR2 is SASEGT in the germline V gene. The length of the CDR3 is 14 residues. CDR3 in amino acids: CASSGLAGAGELFF. The CDR3 nucleotides read TGTGCCAGCAGTGGACTAGCGGGAGCCGGGGAGCTGTTTTTT.

In its sample, this clonotype was seen a few times. The chain carries TRBV5-4 and TRBJ2-1; 7 bases fit TRBD2. CDR3 size: 15 residues. The V and J ends lost 3 bases and 8 bases, in that order; junction bases with no gene match: 11. The germline gives CDR1 SGHNT, CDR2 YYREEE (reference sequence). Here the CDR3 reads CASSSGGIPGDEQFF. Written as DNA, the CDR3 is TGTGCCAGCAGCTCCGGGGGGATCCCCGGGGATGAGCAGTTCTTC.

This clonotype was recorded at least ten times. The J gene is TRBJ2-2, the V gene TRBV12-3 or TRBV12-4; 10 nucleotides match TRBD1. CDR3 length: 14 amino acids. V lost 8 bases and J lost 6; bases outside the gene matches: 6. The CDR3 protein is CASGTGALAGELFF. As DNA, the CDR3 is TGTGCCAGCGGGACAGGGGCGTTGGCCGGGGAGCTGTTTTTT.

This clonotype showed up just a few times. This chain joins TRBV5-4 and TRBJ2-1, with 8 bases aligning to TRBD2. After removal of 3 bases from V and 2 bases from J, the junction contained 4 bases not matched to a gene. The CDR3 length is 15 residues. The germline V gene encodes CDR1 SGHNT and CDR2 YYREEE (reference sequence). The CDR3: CASSSPAGAYNEQFF. Here the CDR3 DNA reads TGTGCCAGCAGCTCACCAGCGGGAGCCTACAATGAGCAGTTCTTC.

The chain uses TRBV30 and TRBJ2-3; 9 bases are a match to TRBD2. The CDR3 loop spans 17 amino acids. V was clipped by 4 bases and J by 2 bases; unmatched bases: 13. Germline loops: CDR1 GTSNPN, CDR2 SVGIG (reference sequence). The DNA of the CDR3 is TGTGCCTGGAATATTAAGCGGGGGGCCGATCTCACAGATACGCAGTATTTT. It codes for CAWNIKRGADLTDTQYF.